A selection of T cell receptor beta chains follows, all from one sample in a study of blood T cell repertoires in COVID-19. Profiled with immunoSEQ multiplex PCR; TCRdb holds only in-frame clones, not every one. The sample shows some 160,000 clones, roughly 85% of them seen only once. The source material was PBMCs or T cells enriched from blood (not recorded which). These TCRs come from a woman between 65 and 79 years old in a cohort exposed to, infected with or recovered from COVID-19 (not recorded which). CDR3s include the opening cysteine and the closing phenylalanine or tryptophan. A D gene is named only where the DNA matches it firmly. Only part of the rows carry a size: once, few, many, or a class if the clone is expanded.

clone size,V gene,J gene,D gene,CDR3 protein,CDR3 DNA
-,TRBV2,TRBJ1-2,-,CASSEARGAGGYTF,TGTGCCAGCAGTGAAGCCAGGGGTGCGGGCGGCTACACCTTC
-,TRBV4-1,TRBJ1-3,-,CASSQGPGFDSGNTIYF,TGCGCCAGCAGCCAAGGGCCAGGGTTTGACTCTGGAAACACCATATATTTT
-,TRBV19,TRBJ2-1,-,CASSRLAALYNEQFF,TGTGCCAGTAGTAGATTAGCGGCCCTCTACAATGAGCAGTTCTTC
-,TRBV6-5,TRBJ1-5,-,CASSRDNFGQPQHF,TGTGCCAGCAGCCGGGATAATTTTGGACAGCCCCAGCATTTT
-,TRBV30,TRBJ1-2,TRBD1,CAWGATGYYGYTF,TGTGCCTGGGGGGCGACAGGGTACTATGGCTACACCTTC
-,TRBV29-1,TRBJ2-1,-,CSVPRGGEQFF,TGCAGCGTCCCAAGAGGAGGGGAGCAGTTCTTC
-,TRBV21-1,TRBJ2-5,-,CATRLDRLGKETQYF,TGTGCCACTAGGTTAGACAGGTTAGGTAAAGAGACCCAGTACTTC
-,TRBV15,TRBJ1-5,-,CATSRETGVNQPQHF,TGTGCCACCAGCAGAGAAACGGGGGTCAATCAGCCCCAGCATTTT
-,TRBV18,TRBJ2-7,TRBD1,CASSPSQGDDEQYF,TGTGCCAGCTCACCTAGTCAGGGGGACGACGAGCAGTACTTC
-,TRBV5-1,TRBJ2-5,-,CASSLLGLPLETQYF,TGCGCCAGCAGCTTGCTTGGACTACCGTTGGAGACCCAGTACTTC
once,TRBV6-5,TRBJ2-3,-,CASSYRGMDTDTQYF,TGTGCCAGCAGTTACAGAGGGATGGACACAGATACGCAGTATTTT
-,TRBV2,TRBJ1-5,TRBD1,CASLGQNGQPQHF,TGTGCCAGCTTGGGACAGAACGGTCAGCCCCAGCATTTT
-,TRBV28,TRBJ1-2,TRBD1,CASSSSGGAGYGYTF,TGTGCCAGCAGTTCCTCAGGGGGCGCTGGCTATGGCTACACCTTC
-,TRBV6-5,TRBJ1-3,-,CASSPAGRNTIYF,TGTGCCAGCAGTCCTGCGGGGCGAAACACCATATATTTT
once,TRBV18,TRBJ1-2,TRBD1,CASSPIEGQGIGYTF,TGTGCCAGCTCACCCATCGAGGGACAGGGGATTGGCTACACCTTC
few,TRBV7-3,TRBJ2-1,TRBD2,CASSFPGLAINEQFF,TGTGCCAGCAGCTTTCCGGGACTAGCGATCAATGAGCAGTTCTTC
few,TRBV28,TRBJ2-5,-,CASRLDWSTSRSETQYF,TGTGCCAGCAGGCTCGACTGGTCTACTTCGAGATCGGAGACCCAGTACTTC
-,TRBV28,TRBJ2-1,-,CASSLPGREGEQFF,TGTGCCAGCAGTTTGCCGGGGAGAGAAGGTGAGCAGTTCTTC
-,TRBV9,TRBJ2-2,TRBD1,CASSVGTEGDRDTGELFF,TGTGCCAGCAGCGTAGGTACTGAGGGGGACAGGGACACCGGGGAGCTGTTTTTT
-,TRBV5-1,TRBJ2-1,-,CASSLDRGSYNEQFF,TGCGCCAGCAGCTTGGATCGGGGGAGTTACAATGAGCAGTTCTTC
-,TRBV19,TRBJ1-3,TRBD1,CASSPRQGGTGNTIYF,TGTGCCAGTAGTCCGCGACAGGGGGGTACTGGAAACACCATATATTTT
-,TRBV4-1,TRBJ2-4,TRBD1,CASSQEGTGVAKNIQYF,TGCGCCAGCAGCCAAGAGGGGACAGGGGTGGCCAAAAACATTCAGTACTTC
few,TRBV28,TRBJ2-6,-,CASSPSGSGANVLTF,TGTGCCAGCAGCCCCTCGGGGTCTGGGGCCAACGTCCTGACTTTC
-,TRBV7-2,TRBJ1-2,-,CASSLSGSNYGYTF,TGTGCCAGCAGCTTATCCGGGTCTAACTATGGCTACACCTTC
-,TRBV19,TRBJ1-1,-,CASSSRTAGTEAFF,TGTGCCAGTAGTTCCCGGACAGCGGGGACTGAAGCTTTCTTT
-,TRBV10-3,TRBJ2-5,-,CAISVGPSLGTPAQETQYF,TGTGCCATCAGTGTGGGCCCATCTTTGGGGACACCTGCGCAAGAGACCCAGTACTTC
few,TRBV6-5,TRBJ1-1,-,CASTPGVVPEAFF,TGTGCCAGCACCCCAGGGGTCGTCCCTGAAGCTTTCTTT
many,TRBV10-3,TRBJ2-1,-,CAISDPTRRNEQFF,TGTGCCATCAGTGATCCCACTAGACGGAATGAGCAGTTCTTC
-,TRBV7-2,TRBJ2-7,TRBD1,CASSPRQGRYEQYF,TGTGCCAGCAGCCCACGACAGGGGCGGTACGAGCAGTACTTC
-,TRBV7-6,TRBJ2-1,-,CASSLAGQGYNEQFF,TGTGCCAGCAGCTTAGCAGGGCAGGGTTACAATGAGCAGTTCTTC
-,TRBV6-6,TRBJ2-1,TRBD1,CASSRASTDRVNEQFF,TGTGCCAGCAGTCGAGCAAGCACAGACAGGGTCAATGAGCAGTTCTTC
-,TRBV5-6,TRBJ1-4,-,CASSSWAGNEKLFF,TGTGCCAGCAGCTCTTGGGCGGGGAATGAAAAACTGTTTTTT
-,TRBV6-1,TRBJ2-1,-,CASSELTRGSEQFF,TGTGCCAGCAGTGAACTGACCAGGGGTAGTGAGCAGTTCTTC
-,TRBV20-1,TRBJ2-1,TRBD2,CSAPGGGEQFF,TGCAGTGCCCCCGGGGGGGGTGAGCAGTTCTTC
-,TRBV7-9,TRBJ1-2,TRBD1,CASSAGTGGLANYGYTF,TGTGCCAGCAGCGCCGGTACAGGGGGGTTAGCTAACTATGGCTACACCTTC
-,TRBV5-1,TRBJ2-1,-,CASSPPDRHNEQFF,TGCGCCAGCAGCCCGCCCGACAGGCACAATGAGCAGTTCTTC
-,TRBV10-3,TRBJ2-5,TRBD1,CAISGKAGGKETQYF,TGTGCCATCAGTGGGAAGGCAGGGGGCAAGGAGACCCAGTACTTC
-,TRBV27,TRBJ1-1,-,CASSLFGGTNTEAFF,TGTGCCAGCAGTTTATTCGGGGGGACGAACACTGAAGCTTTCTTT
-,TRBV11-3,TRBJ2-7,TRBD1,CASSPGQGTYEQYF,TGTGCCAGCAGCCCAGGACAGGGAACCTACGAGCAGTACTTC
-,TRBV20-1,TRBJ1-5,-,CSASVKPQHF,TGCAGTGCTAGTGTTAAGCCCCAGCATTTT
-,TRBV9,TRBJ1-3,-,CASSVEVGAGNTIYF,TGTGCCAGCAGCGTAGAGGTAGGGGCTGGAAACACCATATATTTT
-,TRBV27,TRBJ2-7,-,CASSFADSRTDEQYF,TGTGCCAGCAGTTTCGCCGACAGCAGAACGGACGAGCAGTACTTC
-,TRBV4-3,TRBJ2-1,TRBD2,CASSQAPTWEGEQFF,TGCGCCAGCAGCCAAGCCCCGACTTGGGAGGGTGAGCAGTTCTTC
once,TRBV28,TRBJ1-2,-,CASSSFSTGIVYGYTF,TGTGCCAGCAGTTCTTTTTCTACAGGGATAGTTTATGGCTACACCTTC
-,TRBV5-1,TRBJ2-1,TRBD2,CASTRGASGENEQFF,TGCGCCAGCACGCGGGGAGCTAGCGGGGAGAATGAGCAGTTCTTC
-,TRBV4-2,TRBJ2-1,-,CASSQARLVYNEQFF,TGTGCCAGCAGCCAAGCACGATTAGTCTACAATGAGCAGTTCTTC
-,TRBV5-1,TRBJ2-5,-,CASSRLLETQYF,TGCGCCAGCAGCCGTCTACTAGAGACCCAGTACTTC
-,TRBV12-3/TRBV12-4,TRBJ1-1,-,CASSLPGIAFF,TGTGCCAGCAGCCTACCAGGGATAGCTTTCTTT
-,TRBV28,TRBJ1-5,-,CASSYPRNQPQHF,TGTGCCAGCAGTTACCCCCGGAATCAGCCCCAGCATTTT
-,TRBV15,TRBJ1-4,-,CATSRDRAHEKLFF,TGTGCCACCAGCAGAGACAGGGCTCACGAAAAACTGTTTTTT
-,TRBV28,TRBJ2-7,TRBD2,CASSTPGLGTYEQYF,TGTGCCAGCAGTACGCCGGGACTAGGTACCTACGAGCAGTACTTC
-,TRBV28,TRBJ2-5,TRBD1,CASIDRVSQETQYF,TGTGCCAGCATTGACAGGGTTAGCCAAGAGACCCAGTACTTC
few,TRBV6-4,TRBJ2-7,-,CASSDPFGLYEQYF,TGTGCCAGCAGTGACCCCTTCGGACTCTACGAGCAGTACTTC
few,TRBV9,TRBJ2-5,-,CASSVAAGVEETQYF,TGTGCCAGCAGCGTAGCTGCAGGGGTTGAGGAGACCCAGTACTTC
few,TRBV7-3,TRBJ1-1,-,CASSLTGGGTEAFF,TGTGCCAGCAGCTTAACGGGGGGTGGCACTGAAGCTTTCTTT
once,TRBV5-1,TRBJ2-5,TRBD2,CASSLMPPGTSGQETQYF,TGCGCCAGCAGCTTAATGCCTCCCGGGACTAGCGGCCAAGAGACCCAGTACTTC
-,TRBV7-2,TRBJ2-1,TRBD2,CASSLVSGRSEQFF,TGTGCCAGCAGCTTAGTTAGCGGGAGGAGTGAGCAGTTCTTC
few,TRBV19,TRBJ1-2,-,CASKDRANYGYTF,TGTGCCAGCAAGGACAGAGCTAACTATGGCTACACCTTC
-,TRBV27,TRBJ2-7,-,CASTPSSYEQYF,TGTGCCAGCACCCCTAGCTCCTACGAGCAGTACTTC